The subject of this entry is one T cell receptor beta chain. Its cognate antigen is unknown. Regions amplified from RNA transcripts were the TCR beta CDR3 regions. TCR CDR3 regions were first amplified by RT-PCR with HTBI primers. TCRdb used MiXCR to reprocess the multiplex PCR reads, holding one entry per CDR3 protein. The sample comprises approximately 690,000 distinct CDR3 sequences, around 15% of which are singletons, and around 13% rests with the top ten. This sample is part of a study of T cells in Graves' hyperthyroidism and ophthalmopathy. The study, taken as a whole, reports: The model made its ophthalmopathy prediction, and onset followed a median about 5.9 months later. Most thyroid-expanded clonotypes above 0.001 were also found in blood.

Germline V gives CDR1 MRHNA, CDR2 SNTAGT. The CDR3 has 12 amino acids. V lost 11 bases and J 2 bases, leaving 13 bases between the germline ends. The sequencing input was blood. The clonotype originates from a woman aged 50 to 60 with Graves' ophthalmopathy. The chain couples TRBV6-4 to TRBJ2-7, with D tentatively TRBD1 or TRBD2 (5 bases each). CDR3 nucleotides: TGTGCCGGCCTGGGGGAAGCCTACGAGCAGTACTTC. Encoded protein: CAGLGEAYEQYF.